Listed below are T cell receptor beta chains from one sample, sequenced in a study of T cell responses to AZD1222 COVID-19 vaccine. Data came from immunoSEQ multiplex PCR; TCRdb stores just in-frame clones and leaves some out. The sample shows some 120,000 clones, 70% to 90% of them seen only once. The sample here was peripheral blood, taken on day 0 of AZD1222 vaccination. The receptors originated from an adult in good health. CDR3s include the opening cysteine and the closing phenylalanine or tryptophan. D genes are given only for firm matches. Clone size is stated in some rows and not others, as once, few, many or a class when expanded.

CASSQDRTSGRGNEQFF	TGTGCCAGCAGCCAAGACCGGACTAGCGGGAGGGGCAATGAGCAGTTCTTC	TRBD2	TRBJ2-1	TRBV3-1/TRBV3-2	-
CAGGMRGNTEAFF	TGTGCCGGCGGTATGCGCGGGAACACTGAAGCTTTCTTT	-	TRBJ1-1	TRBV6-5	once
CASSPNQLRTFGNTEAFF	TGTGCCAGCAGCCCCAACCAACTAAGGACTTTCGGGAACACTGAAGCTTTCTTT	-	TRBJ1-1	TRBV11-2	-
CASSQDMGRVRNYGYTF	TGCGCCAGCAGCCAAGATATGGGAAGGGTTCGTAACTATGGCTACACCTTC	-	TRBJ1-2	TRBV4-3	-
CASSLGQGSSPLHF	TGCGCCAGCAGCTTGGGACAGGGATCCTCACCCCTCCACTTT	TRBD1	TRBJ1-6	TRBV5-1	once
CATRGASNYGYTF	TGTGCCACCAGGGGGGCCTCTAACTATGGCTACACCTTC	-	TRBJ1-2	TRBV24-1	few
CASRSSGNYEQYF	TGTGCCAGCCGCTCTAGCGGAAACTACGAGCAGTACTTC	TRBD2	TRBJ2-7	TRBV11-3	-
CASSPRRLAGDNEQFF	TGTGCCAGCAGCCCCCGTCGGCTAGCGGGGGACAATGAGCAGTTCTTC	TRBD2	TRBJ2-1	TRBV7-6	-
CASSSPKLTGSQETQYF	TGTGCCAGCAGCTCCCCGAAACTGACAGGGTCTCAAGAGACCCAGTACTTC	TRBD1	TRBJ2-5	TRBV5-8	once
CASGRLAGGGEQYF	TGTGCCAGCGGTAGACTAGCGGGAGGTGGCGAGCAGTACTTC	TRBD2	TRBJ2-7	TRBV6-5	-
CASTSGVIYEQYF	TGTGCCAGCACCTCAGGGGTTATTTACGAGCAGTACTTC	-	TRBJ2-7	TRBV12-3/TRBV12-4	-
CASSPQDMPRAGELFF	TGTGCCAGTAGTCCCCAGGACATGCCTCGGGCCGGGGAGCTGTTTTTT	-	TRBJ2-2	TRBV19	-
CASSLRQGRGTDTQYF	TGTGCTAGCAGCCTTAGACAGGGCCGGGGAACAGATACGCAGTATTTT	TRBD1	TRBJ2-3	TRBV7-7	-
CASSWRDFGGTDTQYF	TGTGCCAGCAGCTGGAGGGACTTCGGTGGCACAGATACGCAGTATTTT	-	TRBJ2-3	TRBV11-2	few
CAWSVIQGHSGNTIYF	TGTGCCTGGAGTGTAATTCAGGGACACTCTGGAAACACCATATATTTT	-	TRBJ1-3	TRBV30	-
CSAFRITEAFF	TGCAGTGCTTTCAGGATAACTGAAGCTTTCTTT	-	TRBJ1-1	TRBV20-1	-
CASSMVLAGPYEQYF	TGTGCCAGTAGTATGGTACTAGCGGGGCCCTACGAGCAGTACTTC	TRBD2	TRBJ2-7	TRBV19	-
CASSEPRGLALDYEQYF	TGTGCCAGCAGTGAACCGCGGGGACTAGCGCTAGATTACGAGCAGTACTTC	TRBD2	TRBJ2-7	TRBV2	few
CASSEGGRPYEQYF	TGTGCCAGCAGTGAAGGCGGGAGACCGTACGAGCAGTACTTC	TRBD2	TRBJ2-7	TRBV6-1	few
CASSFSLQETQYF	TGTGCCAGCAGCTTCTCTCTCCAAGAGACCCAGTACTTC	-	TRBJ2-5	TRBV7-2	-
CASSIPLGREGHPYEQYF	TGTGCCAGTAGTATTCCCCTAGGTCGGGAGGGTCATCCCTACGAGCAGTACTTC	TRBD2	TRBJ2-7	TRBV19	-
CASSLFGTGRNEQFF	TGTGCCAGCAGCTTATTTGGGACAGGGAGGAATGAGCAGTTCTTC	TRBD1	TRBJ2-1	TRBV7-3	once
CASSYLQGFRSEAFF	TGTGCCAGCAGTTACCTCCAGGGGTTCAGGTCTGAAGCTTTCTTT	-	TRBJ1-1	TRBV6-2/TRBV6-3	-
CASSSFEGELFF	TGTGCCAGCAGCTCCTTTGAGGGGGAGCTGTTTTTT	-	TRBJ2-2	TRBV7-9	-
CASSFPVGGELFF	TGTGCCAGCAGCTTTCCGGTAGGCGGGGAGCTGTTTTTT	-	TRBJ2-2	TRBV7-9	-
CATSEDSSYEQYF	TGTGCCACCAGTGAGGACAGCTCCTACGAGCAGTACTTC	-	TRBJ2-7	TRBV24-1	-
CASSLRTSGRRYEQFF	TGTGCCAGCAGCTTAAGGACTAGCGGGAGAAGATATGAGCAGTTCTTC	TRBD2	TRBJ2-1	TRBV7-2	-
CASTLGGLAGTDTQYF	TGTGCCAGTACCTTAGGGGGACTAGCGGGGACGGATACGCAGTATTTT	TRBD2	TRBJ2-3	TRBV19	-
CASSPFEGAGANVLTF	TGTGCCAGCTCACCTTTTGAGGGAGCTGGGGCCAACGTCCTGACTTTC	-	TRBJ2-6	TRBV18	-
CASSLVGTSQHTQYF	TGTGCCAGCAGCTTAGTGGGGACTAGTCAACATACGCAGTATTTT	TRBD2	TRBJ2-3	TRBV7-9	-
CASSLASGGAGETQYF	TGTGCCAGCAGCTTGGCCAGCGGGGGGGCAGGAGAGACCCAGTACTTC	TRBD2	TRBJ2-5	TRBV5-4	once
CASSDGQGSSNEQFF	TGTGCCAGCAGTGACGGGCAGGGTTCGAGCAATGAGCAGTTCTTC	-	TRBJ2-1	TRBV6-1	-
CASSLSRVSANTGELFF	TGTGCCAGCAGCCTTAGTAGGGTCAGCGCGAACACCGGGGAGCTGTTTTTT	-	TRBJ2-2	TRBV7-3	-
CASSQVPLLRGNTGELFF	TGCGCCAGCAGCCAAGTACCTCTTTTGCGGGGGAACACCGGGGAGCTGTTTTTT	-	TRBJ2-2	TRBV4-1	-
CASSLTAVRDEQFF	TGTGCCAGCAGCTTAACGGCAGTCAGGGATGAGCAGTTCTTC	-	TRBJ2-1	TRBV7-3	-
CASSSANEQFF	TGTGCCAGCAGCTCCGCGAATGAGCAGTTCTTC	-	TRBJ2-1	TRBV13	-
CASSPADRSFNEKLFF	TGTGCCAGCTCACCGGCCGACAGGTCCTTTAATGAAAAACTGTTTTTT	-	TRBJ1-4	TRBV18	-
CSVGTSWVQETQYF	TGCAGCGTTGGGACTAGCTGGGTCCAAGAGACCCAGTACTTC	TRBD2	TRBJ2-5	TRBV29-1	-
CASRLQGAHEQYF	TGTGCCAGCCGGTTACAGGGGGCCCACGAGCAGTACTTC	TRBD1	TRBJ2-7	TRBV2	few
CATSREADQETQYF	TGTGCCACCAGCAGAGAAGCCGATCAAGAGACCCAGTACTTC	-	TRBJ2-5	TRBV15	-
CSASTLATNEKLFF	TGCAGTGCTAGTACACTCGCAACTAATGAAAAACTGTTTTTT	-	TRBJ1-4	TRBV20-1	-
CSVGQGHPTGELFF	TGCAGCGTTGGCCAGGGACACCCCACCGGGGAGCTGTTTTTT	-	TRBJ2-2	TRBV29-1	-
CASSPMGTSGFYEQYF	TGTGCCAGCAGCCCCATGGGGACTAGCGGATTCTACGAGCAGTACTTC	TRBD2	TRBJ2-7	TRBV11-3	once
CASSYSTQVYPYF	TGTGCCAGCAGTTACTCGACACAGGTTTACCCGTACTTC	-	TRBJ2-4	TRBV6-6	-
CASSLVSGNTEAFF	TGTGCCAGCAGCTTAGTAAGCGGGAACACTGAAGCTTTCTTT	-	TRBJ1-1	TRBV7-9	-
CASSTGTGSNTGELFF	TGTGCCAGCTCAACCGGGACAGGGTCTAACACCGGGGAGCTGTTTTTT	TRBD1	TRBJ2-2	TRBV18	-
CASSQYGTGVNEQFF	TGTGCCAGCAGCCAATATGGGACAGGGGTCAATGAGCAGTTCTTC	TRBD1	TRBJ2-1	TRBV3-1/TRBV3-2	-
CASSSVPKTYEQYF	TGTGCCAGCAGCTCCGTACCTAAGACCTACGAGCAGTACTTC	-	TRBJ2-7	TRBV7-9	-
CASSLPRDRGLTEQFF	TGTGCCAGCAGCTTACCCCGGGACAGGGGATTAACTGAGCAGTTCTTC	TRBD1	TRBJ2-1	TRBV11-2	-
CASSLALLAVSSYNEQFF	TGTGCCAGCAGCTTGGCCCTTTTAGCGGTAAGCTCCTACAATGAGCAGTTCTTC	-	TRBJ2-1	TRBV5-8	-
CASSQVPPLRPSLNTEAFF	TGTGCCAGCAGCCAAGTCCCACCTCTACGTCCAAGTCTGAACACTGAAGCTTTCTTT	-	TRBJ1-1	TRBV3-1/TRBV3-2	-
CAISATGERYNEQFF	TGTGCCATCAGTGCAACAGGTGAAAGATACAATGAGCAGTTCTTC	-	TRBJ2-1	TRBV10-3	-
CATSRVAGGGETQYF	TGCGCCACCTCCCGGGTAGCGGGAGGGGGAGAGACCCAGTACTTC	TRBD2	TRBJ2-5	TRBV4-3	-
CASSLALQGRSRFSYNEQFF	TGTGCCAGCAGCTTAGCCCTACAGGGGCGGAGTAGGTTTTCCTACAATGAGCAGTTCTTC	TRBD1	TRBJ2-1	TRBV7-2	-
CATSRETLAKNIQYF	TGTGCCACCAGCAGAGAGACACTAGCCAAAAACATTCAGTACTTC	-	TRBJ2-4	TRBV15	-
CASSLPGPVGETQYF	TGTGCCAGCAGCTTGCCCGGGCCGGTTGGAGAGACCCAGTACTTC	-	TRBJ2-5	TRBV5-4	-
CASSANRDRVQTNEKLFF	TGTGCCAGCAGCGCCAACCGGGACAGGGTACAAACTAATGAAAAACTGTTTTTT	TRBD1	TRBJ1-4	TRBV9	-
CASRTRQGTNTEAFF	TGTGCCAGCAGAACCCGACAGGGGACGAACACTGAAGCTTTCTTT	TRBD1	TRBJ1-1	TRBV7-9	few
CASSSLGTVYGTEAFF	TGTGCCAGCAGCTCCCTCGGGACGGTCTACGGGACTGAAGCTTTCTTT	-	TRBJ1-1	TRBV7-2	-
CASSLLGGGSNVLTF	TGTGCCAGCAGCCTTCTTGGGGGGGGCTCCAACGTCCTGACTTTC	-	TRBJ2-6	TRBV5-4	-